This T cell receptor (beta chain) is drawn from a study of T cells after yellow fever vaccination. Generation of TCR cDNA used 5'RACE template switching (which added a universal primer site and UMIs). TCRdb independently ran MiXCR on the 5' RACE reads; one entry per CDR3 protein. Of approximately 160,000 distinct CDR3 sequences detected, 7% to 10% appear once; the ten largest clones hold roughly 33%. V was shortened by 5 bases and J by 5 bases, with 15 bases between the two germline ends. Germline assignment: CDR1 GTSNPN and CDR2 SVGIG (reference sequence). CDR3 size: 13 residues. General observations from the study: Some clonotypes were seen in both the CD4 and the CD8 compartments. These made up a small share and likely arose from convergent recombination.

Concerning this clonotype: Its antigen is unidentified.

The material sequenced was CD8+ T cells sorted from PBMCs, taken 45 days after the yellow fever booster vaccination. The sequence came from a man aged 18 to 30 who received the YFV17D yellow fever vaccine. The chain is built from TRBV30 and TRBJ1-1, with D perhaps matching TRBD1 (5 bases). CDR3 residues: CAWGTGIVTEAFF. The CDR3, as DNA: TGTGCCTGGGGGACGGGGATCGTGACTGAAGCTTTCTTT. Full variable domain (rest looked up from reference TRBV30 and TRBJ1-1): SQTIHQWPATLVQPVGSPLSLECTVEGTSNPNLYWYRQAAGRGLQLLFYSVGIGQISSEVPQNLSASRPQDRQFILSSKKLLLSDSGFYLCAWGTGIVTEAFFGQGTRLTVV.